Below are 31 T cell receptor beta chains sequenced from a single sample in a study of spatial heterogeneity in lung cancer. MiXCR, applied by TCRdb to the 5' RACE reads, yields one record per CDR3 protein. The sample carries approximately 2,500 distinct CDR3 sequences, 4.4% recorded once. Time point noted: sample taken at primary tumor resection. The study sequenced unsorted whole RNA from tumor, nontumor lung or frozen PBMC. This material consisted of normal lung tissue next to the tumor, taken at surgery. These receptor sequences come from a female donor with early-stage non-small cell lung cancer.

Relative to its sample, this clonotype is medium-sized. A library prepared for alpha chains yielded this beta chain as an off-target read; its size is of little meaning. The chain joins TRBV6-5 to TRBJ2-7, with D unresolved. The V gene's germline CDR1 is MNHEY and CDR2 SVGAGI. Trimming shortened V by 2 bases and J by 6 bases, and 5 bases separated the two germline ends. The CDR3 contains 11 residues. As DNA, the CDR3 is TGTGCCAGCAGTTACGGTAGCGAGCAGTACTTC. Translation gives CASSYGSEQYF.

There are many counts of this clonotype. This beta chain lies outside the target of a library built for alpha chains; its clone size means little. This rearrangement joins TRBV12-3 or TRBV12-4 to TRBJ2-5; 7 bases agree with TRBD2. The CDR3 covers 13 residues. V was clipped by 9 bases and J by 2 bases; unmatched bases: 6. This chain's CDR3 is CASKRGLQETQYF. The CDR3 nucleotides are TGTGCCAGTAAGCGGGGACTACAAGAGACCCAGTACTTC.

This clonotype qualifies as medium-sized (0.01 to 0.1%). This beta chain came through as a stray read in a library set up for alpha chains, and its size says little. The rearrangement joins TRBV6-5 to TRBJ1-2, with a tentative D call TRBD1 (6 bases). The V gene lost 1 base and the J gene lost 6 bases, with 9 bases spanning the gap. Germline values: CDR1 MNHEY, CDR2 SVGAGI. The CDR3 spans 13 residues. The CDR3 spells CASSYYREDGYTF. In DNA, the CDR3 is TGTGCCAGCAGTTACTACAGGGAGGATGGCTACACCTTC.

This clonotype is medium-sized. Since the library was made to target alpha chains, this beta chain is a stray read and its abundance is not meaningful. V usage is TRBV20-1 and J usage is TRBJ1-1; D is undetermined. Germline-derived CDR1 and CDR2 are DFQATT and SNEGSKA (reference sequence). This CDR3 is built from 13 residues. V lost 4 bases and J 0 bases, leaving 9 bases between the germline ends. The CDR3 sequence is CSAMQHLNTEAFF. In nucleotides, the CDR3 is TGCAGTGCTATGCAACACTTGAACACTGAAGCTTTCTTT.

This clonotype was seen repeatedly, ten times or more. The library was prepared for alpha chains; this beta chain is a stray read, so its frequency means little. V gene TRBV11-2 combines with J gene TRBJ1-1; D unresolved. CDR1 is SGHAT and CDR2 is FQNNGV in the germline V gene. The CDR3 is 13 residues long. Deletions cut 0 bases from V and 11 bases from J, with 13 bases between. The CDR3 reads CASSLDQVLGAFF. CDR3 DNA: TGTGCCAGCAGCTTAGATCAGGTCCTTGGGGCTTTCTTT.

Sample share makes this clonotype medium-sized (0.01 to 0.1%). This beta chain is a stray read from a library made for alpha chains; its abundance is not meaningful. The chain joins TRBV28 to TRBJ1-4; D is possibly TRBD1 (5 bases). Trimming pared 10 bases from V and 3 bases from J, leaving 15 bases between. The germline V gene has CDR1 MDHEN and CDR2 SYDVKM. The CDR3 runs to 14 residues. In nucleotides, the CDR3 is TGTGCCACCAGCCTGGCGGGACCTAATGAAAAACTGTTTTTT. Translation gives CATSLAGPNEKLFF.

By frequency in the sample, this clonotype is medium-sized. The size of this beta chain means little, since it is a stray read in a library made for alpha chains. The chain joins TRBV4-1 to TRBJ2-3; 7 bases fit TRBD2. Germline V gives CDR1 MGHRA, CDR2 YSYEKL. The CDR3 has 16 amino acids. V dropped 1 base and J dropped 1; count of bases not matched to a gene: 5. The CDR3 DNA reads TGCGCCAGCAGCCAAGGTGGGGGGGGTGGCACAGATACGCAGTATTTT. As protein: CASSQGGGGGTDTQYF.

This clonotype is judged medium-sized. The size of this beta chain means little, since it is a stray read in a library made for alpha chains. V is TRBV28 and J is TRBJ2-7; no definite D call. This CDR3 spans 13 amino acids. Germline assignment: CDR1 MDHEN and CDR2 SYDVKM. V gave up 5 bases and J gave up 2 bases, with 10 bases separating them. The CDR3 coding sequence is TGTGCCAGCAGTGTTCGCGGTACCTACGAGCAGTACGTC. Translating gives CASSVRGTYEQYV.

This clonotype is labeled medium-sized. This beta chain is an unintended read in a library built for alpha chains; its size means little. The rearrangement links TRBV6-5 to TRBJ1-1; D may be TRBD1 (6 bases). The CDR3 spans 17 residues. The V and J ends lost 6 bases and 3 bases respectively, with 23 bases between them. CDR1 and CDR2 (germline): MNHEY, SVGAGI. CDR3 coding DNA: TGTGCCAGCAGCATTTCACCCCCAGGGGCCGGGGACACTGAAGCTTTCTTT. Its protein product is CASSISPPGAGDTEAFF.

This clonotype rates as medium-sized (0.01 to 0.1%). This beta chain represents an off-target read in a library built for alpha chains; its size is of limited meaning. The chain joins TRBV29-1 to TRBJ2-1, with D maybe TRBD2 (5 bases). Trimming took off 5 bases at V and 7 bases at J, with 9 bases between the two ends. CDR3 length: 11 residues. CDR1 SQVTM and CDR2 ANQGSEA come from the germline V gene. CDR3 coding DNA: TGCAGCGTTTTAGTAGCGAATGAGCAGTTCTTC. The encoded protein is CSVLVANEQFF.

This clonotype is judged medium-sized (0.01 to 0.1%). This beta chain is a stray read from a library made for alpha chains; its abundance is not meaningful. The chain uses TRBV4-1 and TRBJ1-3, with D possibly TRBD1 on 6 matching bases. Trimming pared 0 bases from V and 4 bases from J, leaving 10 bases between. This CDR3 spans 15 amino acids. Germline CDR1 reads MGHRA; CDR2 reads YSYEKL. The CDR3 bases are TGCGCCAGCAGCCAAGAAGAAGGGGGAGGAAACACCATATATTTT. Translating it yields CASSQEEGGGNTIYF.

This clonotype was picked up many times. A library prepared for alpha chains yielded this beta chain as an off-target read; its size is of little meaning. The rearrangement uses TRBV7-9 and TRBJ2-1, with 11 bases aligning to TRBD1. This CDR3 comprises 16 residues. J lost 6 bases, V lost 1 base, and 5 bases had no gene match. Germline lookup yields CDR1 SEHNR and CDR2 FQNEAQ (reference sequence). The CDR3 DNA sequence: TGTGCCAGCAGCTTAGAAGCCGGGACAGGGGGCAATGAGCAGTTCTTC. Translated: CASSLEAGTGGNEQFF.

This clonotype was recorded many times. Little can be read into the size of this beta chain, an off-target read in a library designed for alpha chains. The chain uses TRBV12-3 or TRBV12-4 and TRBJ2-5; 14 bases map to TRBD2. There are 16 residues in the CDR3. The V and J ends lost 5 bases and 7 bases, in that order; junction bases with no gene match: 9. The CDR3 spells CASSPRLAGGQGTQYF. The CDR3 DNA sequence: TGTGCCAGCAGTCCCCGACTAGCGGGGGGGCAGGGGACCCAGTACTTC.

By frequency in the sample, this clonotype is medium-sized (0.01 to 0.1%). A library prepared for alpha chains yielded this beta chain as an off-target read; its size is of little meaning. V and J are TRBV18 and TRBJ1-5, with 7 bases lining up with TRBD1. The CDR3 contains 15 residues. The V segment lost 4 bases and the J segment 5 bases; nucleotides outside the gene matches: 8. Per the germline V gene, CDR1 is KGHSH and CDR2 is LQKENI. The CDR3 DNA is TGTGCCAGCTCACGAGGACAGGCGAAAGATCAGCCCCAGCATTTT. Translation: CASSRGQAKDQPQHF.

By share, this clonotype ranks as medium-sized (0.01 to 0.1%). Being off target in a library aimed at alpha chains, this beta chain has a size of little meaning. The chain carries TRBV6-1 and TRBJ2-7; D unclear. Germline V lookup: CDR1 MNHNS, CDR2 SASEGT. CDR3 size: 13 residues. V was trimmed by 5 bases and J by 3 bases, leaving 11 bases between them. In DNA form, the CDR3 reads TGTGCCAGCAGTCAGACTGACTTCTACGAGCAGTACTTC. It is translated as CASSQTDFYEQYF.

By its share, this clonotype is large. Since the library was made to target alpha chains, this beta chain is a stray read and its abundance is not meaningful. V and J are TRBV9 and TRBJ1-6, with D tentatively TRBD1 (6 bases). The germline V and J ends were trimmed by 5 bases and 10 bases, with 19 bases remaining between them. CDR1 and CDR2 from the germline V gene are SGDLS and YYNGEE. The CDR3 covers 15 residues. The CDR3: CASSDRDIGGSPLHF. Here the CDR3 DNA reads TGTGCCAGCAGTGACCGGGACATAGGAGGCTCACCCCTCCACTTT.

The sample holds many counts of this clonotype. With the library built for alpha chains, this beta chain is off target and its frequency is not meaningful. This chain uses TRBV10-1 with TRBJ2-3; 9 bases align to TRBD2. V shed 6 bases and J 8 bases; nucleotides not matched to a gene: 15. The CDR3 sequence is 16 residues long. The germline V gene has CDR1 WNHNN and CDR2 SYGVQD (reference sequence). DNA of the CDR3: TGCGCCAGCAGCCCCGGTAGCGGGAGTTTGTCGGGTACGCAGTATTTT. Translated: CASSPGSGSLSGTQYF.

This clonotype rates as medium-sized. This beta chain is an off-target read within a library intended for alpha chains, so its frequency means little. The chain has TRBV12-3 or TRBV12-4 and TRBJ2-3; the match to TRBD2 covers 7 bases. The CDR3 loop spans 15 amino acids. Unmatched junction bases numbered 9, after V lost 6 bases and J lost 3 bases. Written as DNA, the CDR3 is TGTGCCAGCAGCCCGGGCGGGAGAGGGACAGATACGCAGTATTTT. It encodes CASSPGGRGTDTQYF.

This clonotype was observed many times. Within a library made for alpha chains, this beta chain is off target, and its count is uninformative. The chain links TRBV19 to TRBJ1-4; unclear D gene. In germline, CDR1 is LNHDA, CDR2 SQIVND (reference sequence). This CDR3 spans 14 amino acids. Between the trimmed V and J ends, which lost 5 bases and 0 bases, there was a span of 7 bases. CDR3: CASSSGTTNEKLFF. CDR3 nucleotides: TGTGCCAGTAGTTCCGGGACAACTAATGAAAAACTGTTTTTT.

This clonotype ranks as medium-sized. The size of this beta chain means little, since it is a stray read in a library made for alpha chains. This rearrangement joins TRBV5-1 to TRBJ2-7; tentatively, D is TRBD1 (6 bases). Germline CDR1 SGHRS, CDR2 YFSETQ. CDR3 size: 18 residues. Trimming pared 3 bases from V and 2 bases from J, leaving 24 bases between. Here the CDR3 DNA reads TGCGCCAGCAGCTATACAGGGATCGGGTTGGGGGCCGCCTACGAGCAGTACTTC. The encoded protein is CASSYTGIGLGAAYEQYF.

This clonotype is judged medium-sized. A library prepared for alpha chains yielded this beta chain as an off-target read; its size is of little meaning. The V and J genes are TRBV7-8 and TRBJ2-7; D unclear. CDR3 size: 12 residues. V lost 3 bases, J lost 3 bases, and 6 bases lay in between. Per germline, CDR1 SGHVS and CDR2 FQNEAQ. The CDR3 loop reads CASSFFNYEQYF. In DNA, the CDR3 is TGTGCCAGCAGCTTTTTTAACTACGAGCAGTACTTC.

This clonotype is deemed medium-sized. Found in a library prepared for alpha chains, this beta chain is an off-target read, and its abundance has little meaning. The chain uses TRBV7-2 and TRBJ2-1; tentative D call: TRBD2 (6 bases). V lost 3 bases and J 3 bases, leaving 15 bases between the germline ends. This CDR3 has 16 amino acids. Germline V gives CDR1 SGHTA, CDR2 FQGNSA. CDR3 DNA: TGTGCCAGCAGCTTGGCCCCGGGACTCGGCTACAATGAGCAGTTCTTC. The encoded protein is CASSLAPGLGYNEQFF.

This clonotype has at least ten counts. This beta chain appears as a stray read in a library generated for alpha chains; its size is not informative. The chain recombines TRBV30 with TRBJ2-6, with D unclear. CDR3 length equals 14 residues. The V gene lost 0 bases and the J gene lost 3 bases, with 6 bases spanning the gap. The germline gives CDR1 GTSNPN, CDR2 SVGIG (reference sequence). For the CDR3, the DNA is TGTGCCTGGAGTGTAAGCTTTGGGGCCAACGTCCTGACTTTC. Translating it yields CAWSVSFGANVLTF. Full variable domain (remainder filled in from reference TRBV30 and TRBJ2-6): SQTIHQWPATLVQPVGSPLSLECTVEGTSNPNLYWYRQAAGRGLQLLFYSVGIGQISSEVPQNLSASRPQDRQFILSSKKLLLSDSGFYLCAWSVSFGANVLTFGAGSRLTVL.

This clonotype is labeled medium-sized (0.01 to 0.1%). Within a library made for alpha chains, this beta chain is off target, and its count is uninformative. The chain combines TRBV3-1 with TRBJ2-2; D gene ambiguous. The length of the CDR3 is 13 residues. Germline-derived CDR1 and CDR2 are LGHDT and YNNKEL (reference sequence). V was shortened by 1 base and J by 0 bases, with 0 bases between the two germline ends. The CDR3 bases are TGTGCCAGCAGCCAAGCGAACACCGGGGAGCTGTTTTTT. Translating gives CASSQANTGELFF.

By sample fraction, this clonotype is medium-sized. This beta chain is an unintended read in a library built for alpha chains; its size means little. The J gene is TRBJ2-1, the V gene TRBV6-1, with 8 bases identical to TRBD1. The CDR3 length is 14 residues. CDR1 and CDR2 from the germline V gene are MNHNS and SASEGT. J was trimmed by 9 bases and V by 6 bases; bases with no gene match: 10. CDR3 sequence: CASSRSGQAVEQFF. CDR3 DNA sequence: TGTGCCAGCAGCCGGTCGGGACAGGCGGTTGAGCAGTTCTTC.

This clonotype is judged medium-sized. Because this beta chain is a stray read in a library intended to capture alpha chains, its abundance should not be given much weight. This chain connects TRBV5-4 to TRBJ2-7, with no clear D. CDR3 length equals 13 residues. Germline loops: CDR1 SGHNT, CDR2 YYREEE (reference sequence). V lost 4 bases and J lost 5, with 13 bases in between. CDR3: CASSVPGYHEQYF. The DNA for the CDR3 is TGTGCCAGCAGCGTACCTGGGTACCACGAGCAGTACTTC.

This clonotype was counted at least ten times. With the library built for alpha chains, this beta chain is off target and its frequency is not meaningful. The chain employs TRBV29-1 and TRBJ1-1; D gene unclear. Trimming left V 4 bases short and J 6 bases short, with 6 bases between. Per germline, CDR1 SQVTM and CDR2 ANQGSEA. The CDR3 has 10 residues. The DNA for the CDR3 is TGCAGCGTTGGAGAAGCTGAAGCTTTCTTT. It is translated as CSVGEAEAFF.

This clonotype is medium-sized. This beta chain is a stray sequence in a library constructed for alpha chains; its clone size is not meaningful. The chain uses TRBV12-3 or TRBV12-4 and TRBJ2-5, with 13 positions matching TRBD2. The CDR3 sequence is 16 residues long. Trimming at V came to 5 bases and at J to 4 bases, leaving 7 bases not matched to a gene. For the CDR3, the DNA is TGTGCCAGCAGTCCCCGGACTAGCGGGGGAGGAGAGACCCAGTACTTC. Its translation is CASSPRTSGGGETQYF.

This clonotype occurred many times. A library made for alpha chains picked up this beta chain off target, so its size means little. The gene calls are TRBV7-9 and TRBJ1-1; a weak D match, TRBD1 (5 bases). Germline loops: CDR1 SEHNR, CDR2 FQNEAQ (reference sequence). V was clipped by 1 base and J by 7 bases, with 10 bases between them. CDR3 length: 13 amino acids. The CDR3 loop reads CASSLGFGGEAFF. The CDR3, as DNA: TGTGCCAGCAGCTTAGGGTTTGGGGGTGAAGCTTTCTTT.

This clonotype occurred once. Little can be read into the size of this beta chain, an off-target read in a library designed for alpha chains. The CDR3 loop is CASSSHRTGTGDTQYF. The DNA for the CDR3 is TGTGCCAGCAGTTCCCACCGGACAGGGACGGGAGATACGCAGTATTTT. The rearrangement links TRBV6-6 to TRBJ2-3, with 8 bases matching TRBD1. V dropped 4 bases and J dropped 5; count of bases not matched to a gene: 11. From germline, CDR1 is MNHNY and CDR2 SVGAGI (reference sequence). The CDR3 contains 16 residues.

This clonotype showed up many times. This beta chain is a stray sequence in a library constructed for alpha chains; its clone size is not meaningful. V gene TRBV5-1 combines with J gene TRBJ1-1, with a weak D call TRBD1 (5 bases). V dropped 0 bases and J dropped 1 base, with 10 bases sitting between them. The CDR3 covers 15 residues. Germline CDR1 SGHRS, CDR2 YFSETQ. In DNA form, the CDR3 reads TGCGCCAGCAGCTTGGCGGCAGGGTCGAACACTGAAGCTTTCTTT. This translates into CASSLAAGSNTEAFF.